This paragraph covers one T cell receptor (beta chain) sequence. The record originates from a study of blood T cell repertoires in COVID-19. At the level of the study: Acute and convalescent COVID-19 specimens originated in the United States, Italy and Spain. Sources were T cells, B-cell-depleted T cells, or PBMCs; the material itself was cDNA or gDNA.

The method was immunoSEQ multiplex PCR; TCRdb's version includes in-frame clones alone and lacks a portion of them. The data show tens of thousands of clones, with roughly 80% seen just once and 4.5% to 5.5% held by the top ten. Seattle's cohort entered during active infection and was followed longitudinally. Trimming at V came to 5 bases and at J to 3 bases, leaving 13 bases not matched to a gene. Germline V lookup: CDR1 MNHEY, CDR2 SMNVEV (reference sequence). The CDR3 is made up of 16 amino acids. This sequence joins TRBV27 and TRBJ2-7; 7 nucleotides match TRBD1. The sequenced material came from peripheral blood. This clonotype originated in a man older than 75 with COVID-19, enrolled during active disease. CDR3 nucleotides: TGTGCCAGCAGTAAAGGTAGGGCAGGGGGTAACTACGAGCAGTACTTC. This encodes CASSKGRAGGNYEQYF.